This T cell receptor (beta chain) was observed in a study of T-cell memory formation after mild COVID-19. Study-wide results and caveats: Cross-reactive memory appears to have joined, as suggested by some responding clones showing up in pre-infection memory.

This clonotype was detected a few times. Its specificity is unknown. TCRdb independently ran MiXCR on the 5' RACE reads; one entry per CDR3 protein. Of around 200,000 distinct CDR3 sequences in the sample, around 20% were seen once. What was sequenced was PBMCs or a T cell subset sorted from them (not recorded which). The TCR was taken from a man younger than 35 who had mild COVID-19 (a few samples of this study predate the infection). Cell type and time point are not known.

In nucleotides, the CDR3 is TGCGCCAGCAGCAATCAACAGAACACTGAAGCTTTCTTT. Residues: CASSNQQNTEAFF. The chain carries TRBV5-1 and TRBJ1-1; no firm D call. Trimming cost V 4 bases and J 1 base, with 8 bases left between them. The CDR3 has 13 residues. CDR1 and CDR2 (germline): SGHRS, YFSETQ.